These 29 T cell receptor beta chains share one sample of origin, sequenced in a study of response to subunit inactivated influenza vaccine. TCRdb independently ran MiXCR on the RT-PCR reads; one entry per CDR3 protein. The sample lists 600,000 to 850,000 distinct CDR3 sequences, 14% occurring once. The sequencing used PBMCs from blood, collected around 15 days before vaccination. The receptor set was obtained from a man aged 50 or older who received an inactivated influenza vaccine.

V gene TRBV7-2 combines with J gene TRBJ2-3; maybe TRBD2 (5 bases). This CDR3 contains 16 residues. V was shortened by 4 bases and J by 2 bases, with 16 bases between the two germline ends. Germline V gene sequence: CDR1 SGHTA, CDR2 FQGNSA. The chain's CDR3 is CASSSRLAGPTDTQYF. DNA of the CDR3: TGTGCCAGCAGCTCCCGACTTGCGGGCCCCACAGATACGCAGTATTTT. Full variable domain (rest looked up from reference TRBV7-2 and TRBJ2-3): GAGVSQSPSNKVTEKGKDVELRCDPISGHTALYWYRQSLGQGLEFLIYFQGNSAPDKSGLPSDRFSAERTGGSVSTLTIQRTQQEDSAVYLCASSSRLAGPTDTQYFGPGTRLTVL.

This clonotype was recorded a few times. The rearrangement uses TRBV6-2 or TRBV6-3 and TRBJ2-1; 7 bases line up with TRBD2. The germline V gene encodes CDR1 MNHEY and CDR2 SVGEGT. The CDR3 extends over 16 amino acids. With V trimmed by 4 bases and J by 4 bases, 10 bases remained unmatched. The DNA of the CDR3 is TGTGCCAGCAGTTCCCGTCGCGGGAGCGGTTACAATGAGCAGTTCTTC. This gives the protein CASSSRRGSGYNEQFF.

This clonotype has a handful of counts. The V and J genes are TRBV20-1 and TRBJ2-1; 9 bases map to TRBD2. The CDR3 has 17 amino acids. With V trimmed by 0 bases and J by 9 bases, 15 bases remained unmatched. Germline loops: CDR1 DFQATT, CDR2 SNEGSKA (reference sequence). The CDR3 nucleotides are TGCAGTGCTAGAGATCAGGCTAGCGGGGTTCATTTTTCTGAGCAGTTCTTC. This translates into CSARDQASGVHFSEQFF.

This clonotype was detected many times. The chain employs TRBV7-6 and TRBJ2-7; no definite D call. Between the trimmed V and J ends, which lost 1 base and 5 bases, there was a span of 6 bases. The germline V gene encodes CDR1 SGHVS and CDR2 FNYEAQ. This CDR3 contains 12 residues. CDR3 protein: CASSLVPHEQYF. DNA of the CDR3: TGTGCCAGCAGCTTAGTCCCCCACGAGCAGTACTTC.

The genes are TRBV2 and TRBJ2-2, with a tentative D call TRBD1 (6 bases). The CDR3 extends over 15 amino acids. CDR1 and CDR2 (germline): SNHLY, FYNNEI. Trimming stripped 8 bases from V and 1 base from J, with 14 bases between. CDR3 DNA: TGTGCCAGCCAAGTGGACAGATTGAACACCGGGGAGCTGTTTTTT. It is translated as CASQVDRLNTGELFF.

The chain recombines TRBV5-1 with TRBJ2-3; tentatively, D is TRBD2 (6 bases). Germline-derived CDR1 and CDR2 are SGHRS and YFSETQ. The germline V and J ends were trimmed by 5 bases and 0 bases, with 13 bases remaining between them. This CDR3 comprises 15 residues. The CDR3 region is CASSPPGTSTDTQYF. The CDR3 DNA follows: TGCGCCAGCAGTCCGCCCGGGACTAGCACAGATACGCAGTATTTT.

There are many counts of this clonotype. The J gene is TRBJ2-7, the V gene TRBV12-3 or TRBV12-4; D not certain. There are 13 residues in the CDR3. V was clipped by 3 bases and J by 5 bases, with 11 bases between them. CDR3 in amino acids: CASSFSTGDEQYF. The CDR3 DNA reads as TGTGCCAGCAGTTTTTCTACTGGGGACGAGCAGTACTTC.

Ten or more counts support this clonotype. The rearrangement uses TRBV5-1 and TRBJ1-4, with a weak D call TRBD1 (6 bases). The CDR3 is 15 amino acids. Trimming removed 0 bases at V and 6 bases at J, with 12 bases between. The germline V gene encodes CDR1 SGHRS and CDR2 YFSETQ. The CDR3 DNA follows: TGCGCCAGCAGCTTGGATCCAGGGGTAGATGAAAAACTGTTTTTT. Translated, it gives CASSLDPGVDEKLFF.

This clonotype was seen at least ten times. The chain recombines TRBV7-3 with TRBJ2-1; 11 bases are shared with TRBD1. Germline CDR1 SGHTA, CDR2 FQGTGA. The junction had 14 bases not matched to a gene; V was cut back by 4 bases and J by 15 bases. This CDR3 spans 15 amino acids. DNA of the CDR3: TGTGCCAGCAGCTCCCTGGGCCCGGGACAGGGGGAAATGTTCTTC. This translates into CASSSLGPGQGEMFF. Full variable domain (rest looked up from reference TRBV7-3 and TRBJ2-1): GAGVSQTPSNKVTEKGKYVELRCDPISGHTALYWYRQSLGQGPEFLIYFQGTGAADDSGLPNDRFFAVRPEGSVSTLKIQRTERGDSAVYLCASSSLGPGQGEMFFGPGTRLTVL.

This clonotype was recorded a few times. The V call is TRBV10-2, the J call TRBJ1-5; D gene ambiguous. This CDR3 contains 18 residues. The V gene's germline CDR1 is WSHSY and CDR2 SAAADI. V shed 2 bases and J shed 0 bases, with 17 bases lying between them. This CDR3 reads CASSETSSGVYSNQPQHF. CDR3 bases: TGCGCCAGCAGTGAGACCTCAAGTGGGGTTTATAGCAATCAGCCCCAGCATTTT.

This chain joins TRBV12-3 or TRBV12-4 and TRBJ1-6, with a possible D match to TRBD1 (6 bases). CDR3 length: 13 residues. V was shortened by 5 bases and J by 6 bases, with 8 bases between the two germline ends. For the CDR3, the DNA is TGTGCCAGCAGTCGACAGGTTAATTCACCCCTCCACTTT. Protein sequence: CASSRQVNSPLHF.

This clonotype was observed many times. V and J are TRBV24-1 and TRBJ2-1; 7 nucleotides align to TRBD1. The CDR3 totals 13 residues. The germline CDR1 and CDR2 sequences are KGHDR and SFDVKD. Trimming took 3 bases from V and 12 from J; bases not matched to a gene: 7. The CDR3 loop reads CATSDPTTGLQFF. CDR3 DNA sequence: TGTGCCACCAGTGATCCTACGACAGGGCTGCAGTTCTTC.

This clonotype was observed at least ten times. The V call is TRBV29-1, the J call TRBJ2-1, with TRBD1 matching over 7 bases. CDR1 and CDR2 (germline): SQVTM, ANQGSEA. Losses at the gene ends were 0 bases for V and 4 bases for J; bases not matched to a gene: 6. The CDR3 loop spans 15 amino acids. For the CDR3, the DNA is TGCAGCGTTGAAGATCCGGGACAGCCTTACAATGAGCAGTTCTTC. It encodes CSVEDPGQPYNEQFF.

The rearrangement uses TRBV10-3 and TRBJ2-7; D ambiguous. This CDR3 is built from 13 residues. Germline CDR1 reads ENHRY; CDR2 reads SYGVKD. The V and J ends lost 3 bases and 1 base respectively, with 7 bases between them. CDR3 sequence reads: CAISEGQSYEQYF. The CDR3 region has the DNA TGTGCCATCAGTGAAGGGCAGTCCTACGAGCAGTACTTC.

This clonotype was counted between two and nine times. The V and J genes are TRBV11-1 and TRBJ2-5, with D unclear. CDR1 and CDR2 (germline): SGHAT, FQDESV (reference sequence). Trimming cost V 4 bases and J 2 bases, with 14 bases left between them. CDR3 length: 15 residues. The CDR3 DNA sequence: TGTGCCAGCAGCTCCAAAGTCGTGGTTCAAGAGACCCAGTACTTC. Protein sequence: CASSSKVVVQETQYF.

The chain combines TRBV12-3 or TRBV12-4 with TRBJ1-1; D is ambiguous. The V gene lost 3 bases and the J gene lost 10 bases, with 12 bases spanning the gap. This CDR3 region has 12 residues. The CDR3 DNA reads as TGTGCCAGCAGTTTGGTCTCCCGGGGAGCTTTCTTT. Its translation is CASSLVSRGAFF.

This chain connects TRBV4-2 to TRBJ2-6, with D unclear. V shed 0 bases and J shed 4 bases, with 10 bases lying between them. This CDR3 has 16 amino acids. CDR1 LGHNA and CDR2 YNFKEQ come from the germline V gene. The CDR3 sequence: CASSQEGPNGANVLTF. The CDR3 DNA sequence: TGTGCCAGCAGCCAAGAAGGGCCTAACGGGGCCAACGTCCTGACTTTC.

There are a few counts of this clonotype. As DNA, the CDR3 is TGTGCCAGCAGCTTGAACCGCGAGGCCGGGGAGCTGTTTTTT. This sequence encodes CASSLNREAGELFF. This chain joins TRBV7-9 and TRBJ2-2, with D unclear. Trimming stripped 3 bases from V and 6 bases from J, with 11 bases between. The germline gives CDR1 SEHNR, CDR2 FQNEAQ (reference sequence). The CDR3 contains 14 residues.

This clonotype has only a few counts. This chain uses TRBV5-1 with TRBJ1-1; TRBD1 matches at 11 bases. Germline V lookup: CDR1 SGHRS, CDR2 YFSETQ. This CDR3 spans 16 amino acids. After removal of 4 bases from V and 4 bases from J, the junction contained 9 bases not matched to a gene. The CDR3 region is CASSPGTGGIGTEAFF. CDR3 bases: TGCGCCAGCAGCCCCGGGACAGGGGGTATTGGCACTGAAGCTTTCTTT.

This chain uses TRBV3-1 with TRBJ2-1; tentatively, D is TRBD2 (6 bases). Trimming removed 2 bases from V and 9 bases from J, with 20 bases in between. Germline CDR1 LGHDT, CDR2 YNNKEL (reference sequence). CDR3 size: 16 residues. The CDR3 DNA reads TGTGCCAGCAGCCAACTTCCGGGACTTCCCCCCACTGAGCAGTTCTTC. Translating gives CASSQLPGLPPTEQFF.

The CDR3 DNA is TGTGCCAGCAGCTGGATTACAGGGGGCGGAGGTCAGCCCCAGCATTTT. The encoded protein is CASSWITGGGGQPQHF. V and J are TRBV5-5 and TRBJ1-5, with TRBD1 matching over 9 bases. The V segment lost 3 bases and the J segment 6 bases; nucleotides outside the gene matches: 10. CDR3 size: 16 residues. Germline CDR1 SGHKS, CDR2 YYEKEE (reference sequence).

This clonotype was seen at least ten times. The chain is built from TRBV3-1 and TRBJ2-7; TRBD2 agrees at 7 bases. Germline V lookup: CDR1 LGHDT, CDR2 YNNKEL (reference sequence). With V trimmed by 0 bases and J by 9 bases, 5 bases remained unmatched. This CDR3 has 13 amino acids. As DNA, the CDR3 is TGTGCCAGCAGCCAAGAAAGACTAGCAGGGCAGTACTTC. Translated, it gives CASSQERLAGQYF.

Written as DNA, the CDR3 is TGTGCCAGCAGCCAAGATTTAGAGTCAGGGAGTCCGGAAAAACTGTTTTTT. Protein sequence: CASSQDLESGSPEKLFF. This chain connects TRBV3-1 to TRBJ1-4, with D possibly matching TRBD1 (5 bases). The CDR3 is 17 amino acids. Trimming cost V 0 bases and J 8 bases, with 19 bases left between them. Germline values: CDR1 LGHDT, CDR2 YNNKEL (reference sequence).

The chain links TRBV6-4 to TRBJ2-1; no reliable D call. Trimming took off 7 bases at V and 6 bases at J, with 19 bases between the two ends. The CDR3 spans 15 residues. CDR1 is MRHNA and CDR2 is SNTAGT in the germline V gene. The CDR3: CASKVEGLFGNEQFF. In nucleotides, the CDR3 is TGTGCCAGCAAAGTAGAAGGTTTGTTTGGCAATGAGCAGTTCTTC.

The chain combines TRBV5-4 with TRBJ2-1; D unresolved. V dropped 5 bases and J dropped 10 bases, with 16 bases sitting between them. The CDR3 length is 13 residues. Germline V gene data show CDR1 as SGHNT and CDR2 as YYREEE (reference sequence). The CDR3 region has the DNA TGTGCCAGCAGGACTTCAGAGATCCGGGAGCAGTTCTTC. It translates to CASRTSEIREQFF.

This clonotype was seen ten or more times. The CDR3: CSASLGGGNQPQHF. The CDR3 DNA sequence: TGCAGCGCCTCGTTGGGGGGCGGCAATCAGCCCCAGCATTTT. V is TRBV29-1 and J is TRBJ1-5; tentative D call: TRBD1 (6 bases). Trimming took off 7 bases at V and 2 bases at J, with 15 bases between the two ends. Germline V gives CDR1 SQVTM, CDR2 ANQGSEA. This CDR3 is built from 14 residues.

This clonotype appeared a few times. V usage is TRBV5-1 and J usage is TRBJ2-7, with D perhaps TRBD1 or TRBD2 (5 bases each). Trimming took 2 bases from V and 3 from J, leaving 9 bases between them. The length of the CDR3 is 13 residues. Germline CDR1 is SGHRS and CDR2 is YFSETQ. Here the CDR3 DNA reads TGCGCCAGCAGCTTAATGGGGGACTACGAGCAGTACTTC. Its translation is CASSLMGDYEQYF.

J is TRBJ2-3 and V is TRBV27, with D unresolved. V lost 5 bases and J 7 bases, leaving 19 bases between the germline ends. CDR1 and CDR2 (germline): MNHEY, SMNVEV (reference sequence). The CDR3 loop spans 15 amino acids. CDR3 amino acids: CASSQEGIGANTQYF. The DNA of the CDR3 is TGTGCCAGCAGTCAGGAAGGGATTGGAGCGAATACGCAGTATTTT.

The rearrangement joins TRBV20-1 to TRBJ1-5; D is uncertain. The CDR3 spans 15 residues. Trimming took off 3 bases at V and 0 bases at J, with 12 bases between the two ends. Germline loops: CDR1 DFQATT, CDR2 SNEGSKA (reference sequence). The CDR3 DNA follows: TGCAGTGCTAGGACCGACTCCGTTAGCAATCAGCCCCAGCATTTT. It specifies CSARTDSVSNQPQHF.